Included here is one T cell receptor beta chain sequence, with context. This clone was observed a handful of times. Its antigen is not yet known. No clone much larger than this one lies a single base away; base qualities are absent. A MiSeq instrument was used for deep resolution sequencing, which targeted depths ranging from 1 in 1 million up to 1 in 200,000 T cells, with coverage averaging 10x for each clonotype. The immunoSEQ hsTCRB Kit was used to generate the TCR beta libraries. As for the original processing: Data were analyzed with ImmunoSEQ Data Assistant and ImmunoSEQ Analyzer, with V, D and J genes assigned per IMGT definitions. Clonality, with values ranging from 0 to 1, was calculated as one minus the normalized Shannon entropy of productive rearrangement frequencies. Only overrepresented clonotypes making up at least 0.05% of the repertoire of each patient were included in the public clonotype analysis. Fewer than 15 age-matched healthy donor repertoires from immuneACCESS served as clonality controls. TCRdb re-hosts the immuneACCESS table, in-frame sequences only. Its copies lack some clones; in the studies checked, an unresolved V gene accounts for under half of them, and the cause for the rest is not known. D and trimming were read from the DNA, whereas the V and J calls and clone size are those reported in that table. The sample table holds roughly 150,000 clones, of which roughly 80% were seen once. 2% to 2.5% of the sample rests with the top ten.

This record comes from a study of cytotoxic CD8 clonotypes in ibrutinib-treated CLL (TCRdb year 2021). Context from the whole study: The cohort included more than 14 treatment-naive and approximately twelve relapsed/refractory patients; around 17 were IGHV unmutated. Responses were partial in roughly 24 patients and complete in 2; after median approximately 69 months follow-up, about 14 stayed in remission and roughly twelve progressed. Cryopreserved peripheral blood mononuclear cells were collected at three points: before therapy, at response, and at either sustained remission or disease progression. Response samples were taken after a median of 12 months on treatment, ranging from roughly 6 to 36 months. Patients were still on ibrutinib when every remission and progressive disease sample was collected. An average of 255,043 productive templates and 80,000 to 95,000 productive rearrangements was obtained per sample. Of the approximately 86 participants in the trial, roughly 25 had longitudinal samples available. Points the paper makes about the study in general: Public clonotypes were found to be uncommon and were observed to contract or remain stable during treatment; the increase in clonality was shown to reflect expansion of private clonotypes at ibrutinib response. Baseline clonality exceeded that of age-matched healthy donors and correlated strongly with circulating CD8+ T-cell counts. Clonality increased at ibrutinib response, stayed stable in sustained remission, and fell back toward baseline at progression. Sampling times were not matched between patients in sustained remission and patients whose disease was progressing, and lymph node repertoires were not examined.

The sample's time point label, decoded: about a year on ibrutinib. For TCR beta library preparation, approximately 2 micrograms of genomic DNA were isolated from cryopreserved PBMCs. Longitudinal blood samples from CLL patients on ibrutinib monotherapy were analyzed using high-throughput TCR beta sequencing. The patients were enrolled in a single-center, open-label phase 2 trial of ibrutinib monotherapy. From the germline V gene, CDR1 is MNHEY and CDR2 is SVGAGI. The CDR3 measures 16 amino acids from cysteine to phenylalanine. Just CDR3 DNA is preserved here, 48 bases in frame from base 1. V loses 0 bases of germline sequence and J loses 6 bases, and the interval between the two ends is 17 bases.

The starting material was PBMCs, obtained after 12 months of ibrutinib treatment. The chain is made from TRBV6-5 and TRBJ2-5, with the D gene not clear enough to name. The receptor was derived from a human donor with chronic lymphocytic leukemia. The encoded CDR3 is CASSYSPDVGGKTQYF. The DNA is TGTGCCAGCAGTTACTCGCCAGACGTGGGTGGGAAGACCCAGTACTTC.